The T cell receptor beta chain under discussion was sequenced for a study of CD4 and CD8 cells across lung adenocarcinoma regions. Donors had localized lung adenocarcinoma, a non-small cell lung cancer. Each CDR3 protein is one row after TCRdb ran MiXCR on the PCR reads. The profile covers fewer than 6,500 distinct CDR3 sequences, with about half appearing a single time and almost 30% taken by the ten largest. Material: CD4+ T cells from the center of a lung tumor. The clonotype was recovered from a female donor with lung adenocarcinoma. The CD4 and CD8 labels of this study may be unreliable.

CDR3 sequence (DNA): TGTGCCAGCGCTACGACGGTCTCTGGAAACACCATATATTTT. Protein product: CASATTVSGNTIYF. The chain uses TRBV6-1 and TRBJ1-3; D is unclear. Germline V gene data show CDR1 as MNHNS and CDR2 as SASEGT. The ends were cut back, 8 bases at V and 0 bases at J, with 11 bases in the middle. The CDR3 loop spans 14 amino acids.